These T cell receptor beta chains were read from a single sample in a study of T cell responses to AZD1222 COVID-19 vaccine. Profiling relied on immunoSEQ multiplex PCR, and the TCRdb table lists in-frame clones only, not all of them. The sample holds about 160,000 clones; 80% to 90% are singletons and the top ten take approximately 5.1%. This specimen was peripheral blood, taken on day 0 of AZD1222 vaccination. Receptors were obtained from an adult in good health. Both conserved end residues are trimmed from each CDR3. The order of the fields is D gene, V gene, clone size, CDR3 protein. D genes are given only for firm matches. Rows may omit the clone size; those that give it use once, few, many or a size class.

d_call: TRBD2
v_call: TRBV4-3
clone_size: -
cdr3_aa: ASSQTHSGPYNEQF

d_call: TRBD2
v_call: TRBV7-2
clone_size: -
cdr3_aa: ASSLLLAGPYNEQF

d_call: TRBD2
v_call: TRBV5-4
clone_size: -
cdr3_aa: ASSPRWTSGLNEQF

d_call: -
v_call: TRBV24-1
clone_size: -
cdr3_aa: ATSDVGGRNTEAF

d_call: TRBD2
v_call: TRBV7-9
clone_size: -
cdr3_aa: ASSGEARGLNEQY

d_call: TRBD1
v_call: TRBV7-8
clone_size: -
cdr3_aa: ASSLGVGTGARLVQF

d_call: TRBD1
v_call: TRBV6-5
clone_size: -
cdr3_aa: ASSSGGTGGYEQY

d_call: -
v_call: TRBV6-2/TRBV6-3
clone_size: -
cdr3_aa: ASSYSSDNYGYT

d_call: -
v_call: TRBV19
clone_size: -
cdr3_aa: ASSSKGVEKLF

d_call: -
v_call: TRBV1
clone_size: once
cdr3_aa: TSSHCIYGYT

d_call: -
v_call: TRBV4-3
clone_size: -
cdr3_aa: ASSQASGPHPGNTIY

d_call: -
v_call: TRBV5-1
clone_size: -
cdr3_aa: ASSASTSTDTQY

d_call: -
v_call: TRBV7-8
clone_size: once
cdr3_aa: ASSLGPGSSYEQY

d_call: -
v_call: TRBV7-3
clone_size: once
cdr3_aa: ASSLNENEQF

d_call: -
v_call: TRBV27
clone_size: -
cdr3_aa: ASSVISGVAF

d_call: -
v_call: TRBV28
clone_size: -
cdr3_aa: ASSFLVGSYGYT

d_call: -
v_call: TRBV6-2/TRBV6-3
clone_size: -
cdr3_aa: ASSYFGAANEKLF

d_call: -
v_call: TRBV2
clone_size: -
cdr3_aa: ASRAVWERGNTIY

d_call: -
v_call: TRBV7-2
clone_size: -
cdr3_aa: ASSPTGQPQH

d_call: -
v_call: TRBV5-1
clone_size: -
cdr3_aa: ASSFNSRVANEKLF

d_call: -
v_call: TRBV5-4
clone_size: -
cdr3_aa: ASSRPDSYNEQF

d_call: -
v_call: TRBV12-3/TRBV12-4
clone_size: -
cdr3_aa: ASSYLSQAALH

d_call: TRBD1
v_call: TRBV24-1
clone_size: -
cdr3_aa: ATGQGNQPQH

d_call: TRBD1
v_call: TRBV5-4
clone_size: -
cdr3_aa: ARGDRDPLSNQPQH

d_call: -
v_call: TRBV11-2
clone_size: -
cdr3_aa: ASSFTNTGELF

d_call: -
v_call: TRBV11-2
clone_size: -
cdr3_aa: ASSYSRDTIY

d_call: -
v_call: TRBV28
clone_size: -
cdr3_aa: ASSLLGQRPDTQY

d_call: -
v_call: TRBV29-1
clone_size: once
cdr3_aa: SVGKATGLYGYT

d_call: -
v_call: TRBV28
clone_size: -
cdr3_aa: ASSFGGGDYGYT

d_call: -
v_call: TRBV6-2/TRBV6-3
clone_size: few
cdr3_aa: ASSYAGARQETQY

d_call: -
v_call: TRBV18
clone_size: -
cdr3_aa: ASSPDMGFGALH

d_call: -
v_call: TRBV7-9
clone_size: -
cdr3_aa: ASSLDNGALPF

d_call: -
v_call: TRBV5-6
clone_size: -
cdr3_aa: ASSLWRGTEYSNQPQH

d_call: TRBD2
v_call: TRBV2
clone_size: -
cdr3_aa: ASSKGLAGGADTQY

d_call: -
v_call: TRBV7-2
clone_size: -
cdr3_aa: ASSLVGVEQF

d_call: TRBD1
v_call: TRBV2
clone_size: -
cdr3_aa: ASREQGVGPNGYT

d_call: -
v_call: TRBV29-1
clone_size: -
cdr3_aa: SVGGPNIQY

d_call: -
v_call: TRBV24-1
clone_size: -
cdr3_aa: ATSDDRGGTYNEQF

d_call: -
v_call: TRBV7-2
clone_size: -
cdr3_aa: ASSLLRAKNIQY

d_call: -
v_call: TRBV24-1
clone_size: -
cdr3_aa: ATAEQY

d_call: -
v_call: TRBV28
clone_size: -
cdr3_aa: ASSSLGAGGYT

d_call: -
v_call: TRBV4-3
clone_size: -
cdr3_aa: ASSQDQGGNTGELF